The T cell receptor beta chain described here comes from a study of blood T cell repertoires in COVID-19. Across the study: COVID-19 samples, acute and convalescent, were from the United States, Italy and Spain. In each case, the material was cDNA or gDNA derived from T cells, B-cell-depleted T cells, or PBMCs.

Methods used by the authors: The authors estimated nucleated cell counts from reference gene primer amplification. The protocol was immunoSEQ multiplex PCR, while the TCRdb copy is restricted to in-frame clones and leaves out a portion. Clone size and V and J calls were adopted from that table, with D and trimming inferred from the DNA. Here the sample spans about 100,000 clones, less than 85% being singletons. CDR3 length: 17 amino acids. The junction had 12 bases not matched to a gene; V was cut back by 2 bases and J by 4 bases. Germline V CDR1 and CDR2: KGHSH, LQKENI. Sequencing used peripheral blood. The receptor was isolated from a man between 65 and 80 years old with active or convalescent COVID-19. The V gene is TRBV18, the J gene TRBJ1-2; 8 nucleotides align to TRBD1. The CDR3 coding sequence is TGTGCCAGCTCACCAACAATCTCGCAGGGGGCCCGCTATGGCTACACCTTC. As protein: CASSPTISQGARYGYTF.